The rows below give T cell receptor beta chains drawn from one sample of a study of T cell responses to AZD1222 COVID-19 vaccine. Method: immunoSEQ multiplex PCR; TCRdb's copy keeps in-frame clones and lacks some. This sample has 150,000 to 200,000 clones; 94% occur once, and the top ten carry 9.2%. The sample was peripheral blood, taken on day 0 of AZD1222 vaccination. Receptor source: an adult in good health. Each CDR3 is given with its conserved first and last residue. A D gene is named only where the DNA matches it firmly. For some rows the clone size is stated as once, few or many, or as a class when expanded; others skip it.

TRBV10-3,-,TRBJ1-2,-,TGTGCCATCAGTGGTCAGCCACGCTATGGCTACACCTTC,CAISGQPRYGYTF
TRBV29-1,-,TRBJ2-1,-,TGCAGCGTCAACCCCCCAGCTAGCTCCTACAATGAGCAGTTCTTC,CSVNPPASSYNEQFF
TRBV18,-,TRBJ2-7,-,TGTGCCAGCTCACCGGGCTACGAGCAGTACTTC,CASSPGYEQYF
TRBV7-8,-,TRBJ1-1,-,TGTGCCAGCAGCTCAACGGACTCCTCTGAAGCTTTCTTT,CASSSTDSSEAFF
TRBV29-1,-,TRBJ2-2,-,TGCAGCGTTGGGGACACCGCGAACACCGGGGAGCTGTTTTTT,CSVGDTANTGELFF
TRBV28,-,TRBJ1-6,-,TGTGCCAGCAGTTTATTTAGGGGAAGCAATAATTCACCCCTCCACTTT,CASSLFRGSNNSPLHF
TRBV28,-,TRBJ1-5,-,TGTGCCACCAACGCGGGGGGGCTAAGCAATCAGCCCCAGCATTTT,CATNAGGLSNQPQHF
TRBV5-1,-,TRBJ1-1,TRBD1,TGCGCCAGCAGCTTGGAGGGACAGGGCAACACTGAAGCTTTCTTT,CASSLEGQGNTEAFF
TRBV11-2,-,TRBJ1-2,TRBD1,TGTGCCAGCAGCTCACAAATACAGGGGACGTCTGGCTACACCTTC,CASSSQIQGTSGYTF
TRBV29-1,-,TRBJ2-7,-,TGCAGCGTTGTGACCTACGAGCAGTACTTC,CSVVTYEQYF
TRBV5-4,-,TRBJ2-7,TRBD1,TGTGCCAGCAGCCCGGACAGGGGGCGCGTTGGGGCCCCCTACGAGCAGTACTTC,CASSPDRGRVGAPYEQYF
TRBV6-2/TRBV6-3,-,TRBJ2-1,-,TGTGCCAGCAGTCCCACATTCCGAGACTCCTACAATGAGCAGTTCTTC,CASSPTFRDSYNEQFF
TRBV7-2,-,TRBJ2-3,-,TGTGCCAGCAGCCGGGGAGTAGTGGATACGCAGTATTTT,CASSRGVVDTQYF
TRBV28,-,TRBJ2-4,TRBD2,TGTGCCAGCAGTTTATTAGCGGGAGGATCCAAAAACATTCAGTACTTC,CASSLLAGGSKNIQYF
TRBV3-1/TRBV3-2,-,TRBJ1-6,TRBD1,TGTGCCAGCAGCCTGACAGGGGACTACTCACCCCTCCACTTT,CASSLTGDYSPLHF
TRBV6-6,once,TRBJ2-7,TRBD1,TGTGCCAGCAGTGCCGACAGGGGAAGGGCCTACGAGCAGTACTTC,CASSADRGRAYEQYF